This T cell receptor (beta chain) was captured in a study of blood T cells in healthy people across ages. Points from the study as a whole: Reliance upon unsorted PBMCs precluded definitive naive versus antigen-experienced comparison. A roughly linear age-dependent decrease characterized TCR beta diversity per million T cells.

Concerning this clonotype: The antigen remains unidentified.

The germline V gene has CDR1 LNHNV and CDR2 YYDKDF (reference sequence). The V segment lost 0 bases and the J segment 6 bases; nucleotides outside the gene matches: 4. This CDR3 has 15 amino acids. Using a J-beta primer mix together with a sample-barcoded 5' primer, a second PCR was run for roughly 6 to 11 cycles. TCRdb independently ran MiXCR on the 5' RACE reads; one entry per CDR3 protein. The repertoire holds 700,000 to 950,000 distinct CDR3 sequences, 55% to 70% seen once, with 22% in the top ten. Sequencing was performed on blood. The source is a man in his thirties or forties in good health. The chain has TRBV15 and TRBJ2-1; 8 bases are shared with TRBD1. The CDR3 sequence is CATSRDGTGGNEQFF. The CDR3 DNA sequence: TGTGCCACCAGCAGAGACGGAACAGGGGGCAATGAGCAGTTCTTC.